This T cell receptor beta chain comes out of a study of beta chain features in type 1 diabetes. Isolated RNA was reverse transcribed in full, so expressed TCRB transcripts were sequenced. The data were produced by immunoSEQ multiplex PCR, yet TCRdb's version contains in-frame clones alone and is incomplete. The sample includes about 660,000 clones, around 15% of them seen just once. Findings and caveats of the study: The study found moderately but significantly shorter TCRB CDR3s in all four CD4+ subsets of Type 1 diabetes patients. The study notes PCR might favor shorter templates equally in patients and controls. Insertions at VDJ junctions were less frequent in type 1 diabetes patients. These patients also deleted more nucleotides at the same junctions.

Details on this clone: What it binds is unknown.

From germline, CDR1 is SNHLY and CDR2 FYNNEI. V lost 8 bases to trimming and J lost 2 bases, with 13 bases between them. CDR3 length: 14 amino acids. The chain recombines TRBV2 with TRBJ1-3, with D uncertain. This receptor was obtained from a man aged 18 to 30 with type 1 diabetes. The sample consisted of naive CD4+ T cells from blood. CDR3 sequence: CASLLERAGNTIYF. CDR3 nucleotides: TGTGCCAGCCTACTGGAGAGAGCTGGAAACACCATATATTTT.